This T cell receptor (beta chain) came from a study of T-cell reconstitution after alpha-beta-depleted transplantation in children. Overall study findings and caveats: One year post-transplant, T-cell counts and diversity were largely derived from T cells produced anew. Roughly two months post-transplant, alpha-beta T cells reportedly originated from several hundred graft clones that had expanded. From surviving recipient T cells and thymic progenitors came the high day-60 TCRbeta diversity observed in some patients.

V dropped 4 bases and J dropped 5 bases, with 14 bases sitting between them. The CDR3 is 13 amino acids. Germline values: CDR1 SQVTM, CDR2 ANQGSEA. The table lists this clonotype with many counts. What it binds is unknown. Unique molecular identifiers were used in preparing the TCRbeta library. TCRdb recomputed calls from the PCR reads with MiXCR, one row per CDR3 protein. The sample has 600,000 or so distinct CDR3 sequences; roughly 23% are singletons. Sequences were derived from PBMCs, mostly from graft donor cells, sampled 360 days after TCRalphabeta/CD19-depleted stem cell transplant. The chain employs TRBV29-1 and TRBJ1-2; D perhaps matches TRBD1 (6 bases). The sequence came from a boy in the first two years of life who had a stem cell transplant for acute myeloid leukemia, so the T cells may come from the graft donor. The CDR3 region has the DNA TGCAGCGTTGGATCCGGGGGCCTTTATGGCTACACCTTC. Translation gives CSVGSGGLYGYTF.